Described below is a single TCR beta chain sequence and its context. The repertoire was sequenced with immunoSEQ multiplex PCR; TCRdb's copy has only in-frame clones and lacks some. Among about 30,000 clones, approximately 81% were seen once, and the ten largest hold about 2.5%. The germline V gene encodes CDR1 SGHAT and CDR2 FQNNGV. V was cut by 4 bases and J by 4 bases, with 16 bases left in between. The CDR3 covers 15 residues. This entry comes from a study of STAT5B mutations in CD4+ large granular lymphocyte leukemia. This clonotype originated in a human donor in good health. The sequenced material came from CD4+ T cells from blood buffy coats. The rearrangement joins TRBV11-2 to TRBJ1-2; D perhaps matches TRBD1 (5 bases). CDR3 sequence: CASSSRQGPLYGYTF. CDR3 in DNA: TGTGCCAGCAGCTCCCGGCAGGGACCCCTCTATGGCTACACCTTC.